The 18 T cell receptor beta chains below all came from one sample that was sequenced in a study of metastatic and nonmetastatic thyroid tumors (TCRdb year 2020). No treatment had been received by any patient before thyroid surgery. The library was produced with PCR. For sequencing, an Illumina HiSeq 4000 was employed. In TCRdb, the public reads were trimmed at Q25 with fastp and aligned with MiXCR, with productive beta chains retained. This sample holds approximately 15,000 clones; around 31% were observed only once. Roughly 13% of the sample is held by the ten biggest clonotypes. Sequences were obtained from tumor tissue. The source is a male donor with papillary thyroid cancer or a benign thyroid nodule (not recorded which). Some clones in this sample may be carry-over from other donors' samples.

This clone occurred a few times. The rearrangement joins TRBV6-1 to TRBJ1-2, with D possibly TRBD1 on 5 matching bases. Trimming removed 9 bases at V and 2 bases at J, with 10 bases between. The germline CDR1 and CDR2 sequences are MNHNS and SASEGT. The CDR3 is made up of 12 amino acids. This CDR3 is CASGGLNYGYTF. CDR3 DNA sequence: TGTGCCAGTGGGGGTCTCAACTATGGCTACACCTTC.

This clone is deemed medium-sized. The chain has TRBV2 and TRBJ2-7, with 7 bases aligning to TRBD1. This CDR3 is 14 amino acids long. CDR1 is SNHLY and CDR2 is FYNNEI in the germline V gene. Germline trimming cut 4 bases from V and 4 bases from J; bases unmatched to any gene: 7. In DNA form, the CDR3 reads TGTGCCAGCAGTGTGACCAGGGGGACGTACGAGCAGTACTTC. Its translation: CASSVTRGTYEQYF.

This clone has at least ten counts. This chain uses TRBV6-4 with TRBJ2-3, with 13 nucleotides matching TRBD2. Germline CDR1 is MRHNA and CDR2 is SNTAGT. The CDR3 extends over 16 amino acids. The junction had 8 bases not matched to a gene; V was cut back by 6 bases and J by 5 bases. CDR3 region: CASSLGLAGAKDTQYF. In DNA form, the CDR3 reads TGTGCCAGCAGCCTCGGACTAGCGGGGGCCAAAGATACGCAGTATTTT.

This clone counts as medium-sized. The chain joins TRBV7-2 to TRBJ2-3, with 7 bases matching TRBD2. Germline CDR1 is SGHTA and CDR2 is FQGNSA. The CDR3 length is 15 residues. With 1 base clipped from V and 4 bases from J, the junction kept 5 bases outside the gene matches. CDR3 in DNA: TGTGCCAGCAGCTTAGGGGCGGGAGTGGCAGATACGCAGTATTTT. Amino acid sequence: CASSLGAGVADTQYF.

This clone was picked up a small number of times. The V call is TRBV6-2 or TRBV6-3, the J call TRBJ1-4; no clear D gene. The germline V gene encodes CDR1 MNHEY and CDR2 SVGEGT. V was trimmed by 6 bases and J by 7 bases, leaving 15 bases between them. The CDR3 is made up of 14 amino acids. CDR3 in DNA: TGTGCCAGCAGACCGGACCGGCCAAGTGAAAAACTGTTTTTT. It is translated as CASRPDRPSEKLFF.

This clone was observed many times. V usage is TRBV5-4 and J usage is TRBJ1-1; maybe TRBD1 (5 bases). The CDR3 runs 13 residues. Trimming cost V 4 bases and J 4 bases, with 11 bases left between them. Germline-derived CDR1 and CDR2 are SGHNT and YYREEE (reference sequence). The CDR3 coding sequence is TGTGCCAGCAGCCCGTTGGGGGGCACTGAAGCTTTCTTT. This gives the protein CASSPLGGTEAFF.

This clone was seen ten or more times. J is TRBJ1-1 and V is TRBV4-1; TRBD1 is a possible D gene (6 bases). Trimming pared 4 bases from V and 2 bases from J, leaving 11 bases between. The CDR3 is 14 residues long. Germline V gene lookup returns CDR1 MGHRA and CDR2 YSYEKL. The CDR3 loop reads CASSLAGDNTEAFF. In DNA form, the CDR3 reads TGCGCCAGCAGCCTCGCAGGGGACAACACTGAAGCTTTCTTT.

This clone was observed many times. The same CDR3 also results from other DNA sequences found in this sample. The chain uses TRBV24-1 and TRBJ2-3; D call uncertain. Per the germline V gene, CDR1 is KGHDR and CDR2 is SFDVKD. The CDR3 consists of 11 residues. V was pared by 3 bases and J by 8 bases, with 5 bases between. The CDR3 protein is CATSDKVTQYF. CDR3 DNA: TGTGCCACCAGTGATAAGGTTACGCAGTATTTT.

At least ten counts were recorded for this clone. The chain uses TRBV11-1 and TRBJ2-3; 8 positions match TRBD2. The CDR3 extends over 16 amino acids. Unmatched junction bases numbered 10, after V lost 5 bases and J lost 3 bases. Germline loops: CDR1 SGHAT, CDR2 FQDESV (reference sequence). CDR3 residues: CASSKLDSGITDTQYF. The CDR3 DNA reads as TGTGCCAGCAGCAAGTTGGATAGCGGGATAACAGATACGCAGTATTTT. Complete variable domain (other parts from reference TRBV11-1 and TRBJ2-3): EAEVAQSPRYKITEKSQAVAFWCDPISGHATLYWYRQILGQGPELLVQFQDESVVDDSQLPKDRFSAERLKGVDSTLKIQPAELGDSAMYLCASSKLDSGITDTQYFGPGTRLTVL.

The chain joins TRBV6-5 to TRBJ2-1; the match to TRBD2 covers 9 bases. Trimming cost V 4 bases and J 0 bases; bases outside gene matches: 7. Per germline, CDR1 MNHEY and CDR2 SVGAGI. This CDR3 comprises 17 residues. This chain's CDR3 is CASSSLAGGSSYNEQFF. Written as DNA, the CDR3 is TGTGCCAGCAGTTCACTAGCGGGTGGGAGCTCCTACAATGAGCAGTTCTTC.

This clone came up a few times. The genes are TRBV6-2 or TRBV6-3 and TRBJ1-3; TRBD1 agrees at 8 bases. This CDR3 has 14 residues. In germline, CDR1 is MNHEY, CDR2 SVGEGT. V gave up 6 bases and J gave up 2 bases; unmatched junction bases: 3. CDR3 in amino acids: CASSSDRAGNTIYF. The CDR3 nucleotides read TGTGCCAGCAGCTCGGACAGGGCTGGAAACACCATATATTTT.

This clone was counted at least ten times. The J gene is TRBJ2-5, the V gene TRBV4-1, with D perhaps TRBD1 or TRBD2 (5 bases each). Germline CDR1 reads MGHRA; CDR2 reads YSYEKL. This CDR3 is built from 14 residues. Between the trimmed V and J ends, which lost 0 bases and 5 bases, there was a span of 10 bases. In nucleotides, the CDR3 is TGCGCCAGCAGCCAAGAAGGGACGGAGGAGACCCAGTACTTC. Its protein product is CASSQEGTEETQYF.

This clone was counted at least ten times. The chain couples TRBV6-1 to TRBJ1-2, with D unresolved. Germline lookup yields CDR1 MNHNS and CDR2 SASEGT. The CDR3 runs 19 residues. V was cut by 0 bases and J by 0 bases, with 20 bases left in between. The CDR3 loop reads CASSEAYYGPQAANYGYTF. In DNA form, the CDR3 reads TGTGCCAGCAGTGAAGCCTACTACGGCCCCCAGGCCGCTAACTATGGCTACACCTTC.

The sample holds one count of this clone. One end of the junction is discordant with germline, which a read error may explain. This chain joins TRBV7-4 and TRBJ2-1, with 8 bases identical to TRBD1. The CDR3 spans 16 residues. Germline assignment: CDR1 SGHVT and CDR2 SQSDAQ. Written as DNA, the CDR3 is TGTTCCAGCATTAGAGGGACAGGATGCTCCTACAATGAGCAGTTCTTC. Protein sequence: CSSIRGTGCSYNEQFF.

Notes on this clone: Germline and junction disagree at one end, which may indicate a read error. The rearrangement joins TRBV28 to TRBJ1-1; no firm D call. Germline V gene lookup returns CDR1 MDHEN and CDR2 SYDVKM. The CDR3 consists of 14 residues. The CDR3: CVSSLMEGNTEAFF. The CDR3 coding sequence is TGTGTCAGCAGTTTAATGGAGGGGAACACTGAAGCTTTCTTT. The full variable domain, its missing parts supplied by reference TRBV28 and TRBJ1-1, is DVKVTQSSRYLVKRTGEKVFLECVQDMDHENMFWYRQDPGLGLRLIYFSYDVKMKEKGDIPEGYSVSREKKERFSLILESASTNQTSMYLCVSSLMEGNTEAFFGQGTRLTVV.

This clone was seen many times. V usage is TRBV13 and J usage is TRBJ2-3; no definite D call. Germline V gene lookup returns CDR1 PRHDT and CDR2 FYEKMQ (reference sequence). This CDR3 is 15 amino acids long. The V end was cut by 3 bases, the J end by 0 bases, with 10 bases between. CDR3 nucleotide sequence: TGTGCCAGCAGCTTCCGAGGTACTAGCACAGATACGCAGTATTTT. Translated, it gives CASSFRGTSTDTQYF.

CDR3 bases: TGTGCCTCCTCACGGGACAGCTACGAGCAGTACTTC. It encodes CASSRDSYEQYF. The chain uses TRBV30 and TRBJ2-7; 7 bases map to TRBD1. V gave up 7 bases and J gave up 3 bases; unmatched junction bases: 6. The CDR3 extends over 12 amino acids. CDR1 is GTSNPN, CDR2 SVGIG, per germline (reference sequence).

The chain has TRBV7-1 and TRBJ2-1; D may correspond to TRBD1 or TRBD2 (5 bases each). TRBV7-1 is recorded as an ORF, its role being uncertain. The CDR3 is made up of 18 amino acids. V lost 2 bases and J lost 0, with 17 bases in between. The CDR3 DNA follows: TGTGCCAGCAGCTCACGGGGCCTTCCGGGCCCCTCCTACAATGAGCAGTTCTTC. It yields the protein CASSSRGLPGPSYNEQFF.